This T cell receptor (beta chain) was recovered during a study of human T cells and chemical hapten exposure. In the study overall: Patients received weekly diphenylcyclopropenone doses to the scalp throughout the approximately 26-week study. Study-wide results and caveats: Versus controls, expanded TCRs had significantly more large CDR3 similarity clusters.

The V gene lost 10 bases and the J gene lost 0 bases, with 13 bases spanning the gap. In germline, CDR1 is LNHDA, CDR2 SQIVND (reference sequence). CDR3 size: 15 residues. This clonotype was observed many times. Its target is unknown. Stated time point: patch test 2, 6 weeks after DPC sensitization. The sample's treatment: therapeutic diphenylcyclopropenone sensitization with weekly scalp DPC. Ahead of applying each patch test, blood was sampled. TCRdb itself ran the RACE reads through MiXCR, one entry per CDR3 protein. Of tens of thousands of distinct CDR3 sequences in the sample, 7.5% to 10% are singletons; the top ten hold 6.6%.

The sequences come from whole blood, collected in connection with sensitization to the hapten diphenylcyclopropenone (DPC). The source of this sequence is a man aged 25 to 40 with alopecia areata. Some clones in this sample may be carry-over from other donors' samples. This chain uses TRBV19 with TRBJ2-6; D is unclear. CDR3 coding DNA: TGTGCCACCTTAGACACCACCTCTGGGGCCAACGTCCTGACTTTC. Protein: CATLDTTSGANVLTF.